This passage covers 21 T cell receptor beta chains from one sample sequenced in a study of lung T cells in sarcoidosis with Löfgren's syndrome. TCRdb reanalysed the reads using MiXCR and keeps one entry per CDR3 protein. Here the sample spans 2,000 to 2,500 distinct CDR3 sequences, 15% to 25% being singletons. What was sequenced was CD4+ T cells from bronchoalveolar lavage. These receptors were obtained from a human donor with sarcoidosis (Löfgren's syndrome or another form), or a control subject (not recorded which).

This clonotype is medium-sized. The CDR3 nucleotides are TGCGCCAGCAGCTCCGACGGAAATCAGCCCCAGCATTTT. Protein: CASSSDGNQPQHF. The chain recombines TRBV5-1 with TRBJ1-5; D ambiguous. Germline CDR1 and CDR2: SGHRS and YFSETQ. The V end lost 3 bases, the J end lost 4 bases, and 8 bases lay between the germline ends. This CDR3 region has 13 residues.

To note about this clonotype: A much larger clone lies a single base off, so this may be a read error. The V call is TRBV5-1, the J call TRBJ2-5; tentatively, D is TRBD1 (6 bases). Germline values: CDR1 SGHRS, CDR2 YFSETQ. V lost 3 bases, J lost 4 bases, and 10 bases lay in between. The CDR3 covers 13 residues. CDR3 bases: TGCGCCAGCAGCTCGGAGGACAGAGAGACCCAGTACTTC. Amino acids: CASSSEDRETQYF.

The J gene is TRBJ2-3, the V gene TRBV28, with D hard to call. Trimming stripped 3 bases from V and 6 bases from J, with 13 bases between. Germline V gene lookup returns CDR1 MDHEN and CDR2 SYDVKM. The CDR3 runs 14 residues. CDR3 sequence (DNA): TGTGCCAGCAGTTTGCGACCCTTCACGGATACGCAGTATTTT. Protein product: CASSLRPFTDTQYF.

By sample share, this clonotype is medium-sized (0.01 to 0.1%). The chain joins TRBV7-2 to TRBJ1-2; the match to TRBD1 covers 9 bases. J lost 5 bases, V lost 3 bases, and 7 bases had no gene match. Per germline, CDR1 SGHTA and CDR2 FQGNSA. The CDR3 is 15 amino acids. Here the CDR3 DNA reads TGTGCCAGCAGCTTCATGGTGGGACAGGGTTATGGCTACACCTTC. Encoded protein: CASSFMVGQGYGYTF.

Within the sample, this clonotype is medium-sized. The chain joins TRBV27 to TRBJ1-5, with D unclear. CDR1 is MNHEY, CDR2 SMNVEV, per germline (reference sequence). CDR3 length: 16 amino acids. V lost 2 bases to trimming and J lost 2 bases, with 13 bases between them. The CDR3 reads CASSLIPPGGNQPQHF. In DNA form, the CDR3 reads TGTGCCAGCAGTTTAATCCCCCCGGGAGGCAATCAGCCCCAGCATTTT.

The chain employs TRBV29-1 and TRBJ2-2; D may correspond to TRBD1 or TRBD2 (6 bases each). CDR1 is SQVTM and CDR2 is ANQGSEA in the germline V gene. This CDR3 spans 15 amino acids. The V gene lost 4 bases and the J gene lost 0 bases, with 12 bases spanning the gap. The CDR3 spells CSVGSGAPNTGELFF. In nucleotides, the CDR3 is TGCAGCGTTGGTTCGGGGGCCCCGAACACCGGGGAGCTGTTTTTT.

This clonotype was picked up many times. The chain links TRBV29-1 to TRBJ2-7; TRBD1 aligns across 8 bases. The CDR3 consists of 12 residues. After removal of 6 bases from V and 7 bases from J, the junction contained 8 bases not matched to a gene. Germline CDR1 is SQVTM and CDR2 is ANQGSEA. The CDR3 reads CSVGTGRREQYF. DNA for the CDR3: TGCAGCGTCGGGACAGGCCGGAGGGAGCAGTACTTC.

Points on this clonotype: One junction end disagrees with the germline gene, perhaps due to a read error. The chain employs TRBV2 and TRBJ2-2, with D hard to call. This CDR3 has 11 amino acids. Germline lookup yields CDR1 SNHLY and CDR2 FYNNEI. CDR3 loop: CASSPPRELFF. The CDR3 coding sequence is TGTGCTAGCAGTCCTCCCAGGGAGCTGTTTTTT.

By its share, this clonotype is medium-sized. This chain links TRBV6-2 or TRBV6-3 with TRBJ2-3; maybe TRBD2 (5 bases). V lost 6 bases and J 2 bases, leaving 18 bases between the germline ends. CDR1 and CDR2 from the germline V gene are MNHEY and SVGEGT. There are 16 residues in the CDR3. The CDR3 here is CASSKRVSSNTDTQYF. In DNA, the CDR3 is TGTGCCAGCAGCAAGAGGGTCTCGTCCAACACAGATACGCAGTATTTT.

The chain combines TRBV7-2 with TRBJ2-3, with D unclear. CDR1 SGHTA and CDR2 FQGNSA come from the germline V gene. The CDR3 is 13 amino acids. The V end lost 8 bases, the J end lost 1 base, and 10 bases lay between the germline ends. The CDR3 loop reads CASLYPGTDTQYF. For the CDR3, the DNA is TGTGCCAGCTTATATCCAGGCACAGATACGCAGTATTTT.

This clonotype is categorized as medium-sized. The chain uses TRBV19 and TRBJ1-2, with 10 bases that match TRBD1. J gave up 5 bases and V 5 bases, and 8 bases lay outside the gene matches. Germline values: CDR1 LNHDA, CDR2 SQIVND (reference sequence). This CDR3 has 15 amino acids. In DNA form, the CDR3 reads TGTGCCAGTAGTCTCACCGGACAGGGGGGATATGGCTACACCTTC. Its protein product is CASSLTGQGGYGYTF. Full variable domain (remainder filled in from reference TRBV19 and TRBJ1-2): DGGITQSPKYLFRKEGQNVTLSCEQNLNHDAMYWYRQDPGQGLRLIYYSQIVNDFQKGDIAEGYSVSREKKESFPLTVTSAQKNPTAFYLCASSLTGQGGYGYTFGSGTRLTVV.

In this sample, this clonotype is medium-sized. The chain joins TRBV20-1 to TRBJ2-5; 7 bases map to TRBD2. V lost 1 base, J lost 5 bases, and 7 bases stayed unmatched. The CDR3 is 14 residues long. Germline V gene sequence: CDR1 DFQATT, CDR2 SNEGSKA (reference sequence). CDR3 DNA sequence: TGCAGTGCTAGAGCCAGGACTAGTCTTGAGACCCAGTACTTC. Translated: CSARARTSLETQYF.

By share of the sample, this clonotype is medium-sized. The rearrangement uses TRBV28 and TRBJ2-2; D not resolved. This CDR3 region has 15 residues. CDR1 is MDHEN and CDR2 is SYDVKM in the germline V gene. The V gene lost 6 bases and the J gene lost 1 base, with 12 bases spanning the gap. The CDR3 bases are TGTGCCAGCAGATCGACGGATTTGAACACCGGGGAGCTGTTTTTT. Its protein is CASRSTDLNTGELFF.

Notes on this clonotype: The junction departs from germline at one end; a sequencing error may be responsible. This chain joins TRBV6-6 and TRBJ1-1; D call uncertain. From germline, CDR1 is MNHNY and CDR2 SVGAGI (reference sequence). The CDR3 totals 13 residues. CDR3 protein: CASKAEQNTKAFF. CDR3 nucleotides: TGTGCCAGCAAAGCCGAACAGAACACTAAAGCTTTCTTT.

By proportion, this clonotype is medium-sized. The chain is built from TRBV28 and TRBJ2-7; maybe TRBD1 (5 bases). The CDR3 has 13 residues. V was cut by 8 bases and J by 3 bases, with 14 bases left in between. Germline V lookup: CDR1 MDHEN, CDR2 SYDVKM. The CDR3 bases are TGTGCCAGCCAAGGACACCTTTACTACGAGCAGTACTTC. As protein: CASQGHLYYEQYF.

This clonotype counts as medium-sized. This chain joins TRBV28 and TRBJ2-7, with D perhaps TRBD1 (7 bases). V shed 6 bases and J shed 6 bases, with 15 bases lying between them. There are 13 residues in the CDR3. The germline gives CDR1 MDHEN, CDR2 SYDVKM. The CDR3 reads CASRRGQGGEQYF. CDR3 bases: TGTGCCAGCAGGAGGGGGCAGGGAGGCGAGCAGTACTTC.

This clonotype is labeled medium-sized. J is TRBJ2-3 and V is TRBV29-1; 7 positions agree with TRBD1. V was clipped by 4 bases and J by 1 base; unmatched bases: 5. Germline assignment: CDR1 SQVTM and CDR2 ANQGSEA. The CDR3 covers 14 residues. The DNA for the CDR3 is TGCAGCGTTGGGACAGGTACGGGCACAGATACGCAGTATTTT. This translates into CSVGTGTGTDTQYF.

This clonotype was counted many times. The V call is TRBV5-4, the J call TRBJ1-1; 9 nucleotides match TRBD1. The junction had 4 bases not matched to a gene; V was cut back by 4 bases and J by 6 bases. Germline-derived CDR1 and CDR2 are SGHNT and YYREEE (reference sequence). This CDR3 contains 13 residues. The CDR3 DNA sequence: TGTGCCAGCAGCGACGGACAGGGGCCTGAAGCTTTCTTT. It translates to CASSDGQGPEAFF.

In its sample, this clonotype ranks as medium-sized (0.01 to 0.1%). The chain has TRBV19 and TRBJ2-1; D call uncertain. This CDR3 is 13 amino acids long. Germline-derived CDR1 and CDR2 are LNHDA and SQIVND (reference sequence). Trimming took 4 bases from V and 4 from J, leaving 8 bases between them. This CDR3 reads CASSKARYNEQFF. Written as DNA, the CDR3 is TGTGCCAGTAGTAAAGCCAGGTACAATGAGCAGTTCTTC.

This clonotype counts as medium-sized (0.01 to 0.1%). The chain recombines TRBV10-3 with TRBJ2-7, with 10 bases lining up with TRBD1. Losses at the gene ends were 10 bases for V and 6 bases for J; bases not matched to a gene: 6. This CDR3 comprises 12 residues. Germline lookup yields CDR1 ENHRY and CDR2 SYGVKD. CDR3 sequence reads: CANRGQGGEQYF. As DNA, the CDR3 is TGTGCCAACCGAGGACAGGGGGGCGAGCAGTACTTC.

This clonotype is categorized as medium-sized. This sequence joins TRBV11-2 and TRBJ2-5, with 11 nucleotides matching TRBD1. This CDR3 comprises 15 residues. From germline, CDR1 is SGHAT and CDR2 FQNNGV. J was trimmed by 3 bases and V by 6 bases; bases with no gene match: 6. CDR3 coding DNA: TGTGCCAGCAGGGCAGGGACAGGGGGAAAAGAGACCCAGTACTTC. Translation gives CASRAGTGGKETQYF.